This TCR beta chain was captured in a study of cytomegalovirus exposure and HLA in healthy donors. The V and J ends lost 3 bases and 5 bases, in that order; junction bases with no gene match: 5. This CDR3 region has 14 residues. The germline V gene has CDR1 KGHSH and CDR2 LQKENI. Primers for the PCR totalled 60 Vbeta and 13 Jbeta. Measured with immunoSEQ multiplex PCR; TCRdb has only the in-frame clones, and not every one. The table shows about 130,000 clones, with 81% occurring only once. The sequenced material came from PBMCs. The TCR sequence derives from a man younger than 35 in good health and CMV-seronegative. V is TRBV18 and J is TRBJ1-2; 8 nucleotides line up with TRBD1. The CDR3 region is CASSPGQDFYGYTF. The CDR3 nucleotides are TGTGCCAGCTCACCGGGACAGGACTTTTATGGCTACACCTTC.